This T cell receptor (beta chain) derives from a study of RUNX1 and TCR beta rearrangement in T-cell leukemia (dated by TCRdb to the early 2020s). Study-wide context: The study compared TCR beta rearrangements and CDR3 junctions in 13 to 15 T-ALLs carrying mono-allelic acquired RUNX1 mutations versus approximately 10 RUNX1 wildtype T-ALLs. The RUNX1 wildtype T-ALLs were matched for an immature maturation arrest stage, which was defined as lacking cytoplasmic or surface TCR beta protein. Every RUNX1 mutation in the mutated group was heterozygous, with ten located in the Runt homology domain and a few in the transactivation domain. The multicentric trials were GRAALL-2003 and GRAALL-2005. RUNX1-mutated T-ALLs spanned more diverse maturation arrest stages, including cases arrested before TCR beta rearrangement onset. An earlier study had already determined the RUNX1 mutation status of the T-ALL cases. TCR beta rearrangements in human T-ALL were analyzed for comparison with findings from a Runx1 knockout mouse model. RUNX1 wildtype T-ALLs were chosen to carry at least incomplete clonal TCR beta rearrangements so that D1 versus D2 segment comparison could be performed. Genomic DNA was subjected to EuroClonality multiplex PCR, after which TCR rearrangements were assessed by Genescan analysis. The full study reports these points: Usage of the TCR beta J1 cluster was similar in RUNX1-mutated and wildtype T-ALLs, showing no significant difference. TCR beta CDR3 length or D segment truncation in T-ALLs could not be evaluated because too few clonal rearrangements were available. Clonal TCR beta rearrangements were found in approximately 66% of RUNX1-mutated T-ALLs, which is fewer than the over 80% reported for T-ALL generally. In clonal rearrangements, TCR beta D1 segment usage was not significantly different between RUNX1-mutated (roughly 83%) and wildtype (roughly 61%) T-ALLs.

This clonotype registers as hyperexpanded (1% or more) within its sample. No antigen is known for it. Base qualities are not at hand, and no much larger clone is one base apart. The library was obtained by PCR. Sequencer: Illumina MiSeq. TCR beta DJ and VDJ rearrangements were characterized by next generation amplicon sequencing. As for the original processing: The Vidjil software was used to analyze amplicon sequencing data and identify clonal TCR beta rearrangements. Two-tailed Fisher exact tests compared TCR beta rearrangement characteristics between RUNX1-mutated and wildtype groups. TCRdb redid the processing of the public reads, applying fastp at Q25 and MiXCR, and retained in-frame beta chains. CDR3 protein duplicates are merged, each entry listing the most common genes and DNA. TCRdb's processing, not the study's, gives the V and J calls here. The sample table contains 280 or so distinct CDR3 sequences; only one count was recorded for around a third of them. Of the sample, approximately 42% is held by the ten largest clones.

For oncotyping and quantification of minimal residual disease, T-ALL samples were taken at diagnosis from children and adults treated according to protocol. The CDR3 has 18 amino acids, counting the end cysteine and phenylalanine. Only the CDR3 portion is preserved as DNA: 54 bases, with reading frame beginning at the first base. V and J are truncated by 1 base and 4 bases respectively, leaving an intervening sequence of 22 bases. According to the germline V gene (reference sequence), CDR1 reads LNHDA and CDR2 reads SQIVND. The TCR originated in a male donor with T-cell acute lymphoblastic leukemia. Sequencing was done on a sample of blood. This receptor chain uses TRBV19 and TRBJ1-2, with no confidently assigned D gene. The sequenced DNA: TGTGCCAGTAGTATAGCCCGCCCGGGCCTCGAGTCCTCCTATGGCTACACCTTC. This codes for CASSIARPGLESSYGYTF.